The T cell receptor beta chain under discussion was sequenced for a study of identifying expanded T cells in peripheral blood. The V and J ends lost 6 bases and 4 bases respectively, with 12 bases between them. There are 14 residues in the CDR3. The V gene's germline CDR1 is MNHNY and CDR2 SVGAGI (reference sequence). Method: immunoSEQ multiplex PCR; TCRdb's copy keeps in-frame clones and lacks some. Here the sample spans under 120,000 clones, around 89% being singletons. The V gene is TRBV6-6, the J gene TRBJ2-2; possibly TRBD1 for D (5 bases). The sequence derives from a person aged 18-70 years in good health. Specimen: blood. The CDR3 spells CASSAARGTGELFF. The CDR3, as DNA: TGTGCCAGCAGCGCCGCAAGGGGCACCGGGGAGCTGTTTTTT.